Listed here are 5 T cell receptor beta chains from one sample, sequenced in a study of CD8+ T cells in alopecia areata. Sample treatment: oral pan-JAK inhibitor, 5-10 mg twice daily. RNA was isolated and reverse transcribed to cDNA, the sequencing template. Sequenced by immunoSEQ multiplex PCR; TCRdb stores in-frame clones only, minus some. The data contain roughly 110,000 clones, around 83% of them singletons. The sample was CD8+ T cells sorted from blood, taken at week 24, from a patient treated with tofacitinib. The receptors originated from a human donor with alopecia areata.

The rearrangement joins TRBV5-6 to TRBJ2-3; possibly TRBD1 or TRBD2 for D (5 bases each). There are 15 residues in the CDR3. The V and J ends lost 0 bases and 2 bases respectively, with 10 bases between them. CDR1 and CDR2 from the germline V gene are SGHDT and YYEEEE. The CDR3 here is CASSLEGPLTDTQYF. DNA of the CDR3: TGTGCCAGCAGCTTGGAGGGACCCCTCACAGATACGCAGTATTTT.

The chain couples TRBV4-3 to TRBJ2-5; 10 positions agree with TRBD2. Per the germline V gene, CDR1 is LGHNA and CDR2 is YSLEER. The CDR3 loop spans 15 amino acids. Unmatched junction bases numbered 8, after V lost 8 bases and J lost 2 bases. The CDR3 region is CASRVSGGAQETQYF. Here the CDR3 DNA reads TGCGCCAGCCGCGTAAGCGGGGGGGCACAAGAGACCCAGTACTTC.

The chain employs TRBV13 and TRBJ2-1; perhaps TRBD2 as D (7 bases). V dropped 2 bases and J dropped 5 bases, with 19 bases sitting between them. Germline CDR1 reads PRHDT; CDR2 reads FYEKMQ (reference sequence). The CDR3 consists of 17 residues. The chain's CDR3 is CASSLSGGQDFHNEQFF. In DNA form, the CDR3 reads TGTGCCAGCAGCTTATCGGGGGGCCAAGACTTCCACAATGAGCAGTTCTTC.

The chain carries TRBV19 and TRBJ2-1; D is unresolved. Trimming took off 7 bases at V and 3 bases at J, with 16 bases between the two ends. The CDR3 has 15 amino acids. The germline V gene has CDR1 LNHDA and CDR2 SQIVND (reference sequence). CDR3 DNA: TGTGCCAGTACACCCAAGGGCCGCTACTACAATGAGCAGTTCTTC. Protein product: CASTPKGRYYNEQFF.

The rearrangement uses TRBV4-3 and TRBJ2-2, with D hard to call. This CDR3 is built from 16 residues. Trimming took 0 bases from V and 5 from J, leaving 13 bases between them. Per the germline V gene, CDR1 is LGHNA and CDR2 is YSLEER. The CDR3 spells CASSQELAWGTGELFF. DNA of the CDR3: TGCGCCAGCAGCCAAGAATTAGCCTGGGGAACCGGGGAGCTGTTTTTT.